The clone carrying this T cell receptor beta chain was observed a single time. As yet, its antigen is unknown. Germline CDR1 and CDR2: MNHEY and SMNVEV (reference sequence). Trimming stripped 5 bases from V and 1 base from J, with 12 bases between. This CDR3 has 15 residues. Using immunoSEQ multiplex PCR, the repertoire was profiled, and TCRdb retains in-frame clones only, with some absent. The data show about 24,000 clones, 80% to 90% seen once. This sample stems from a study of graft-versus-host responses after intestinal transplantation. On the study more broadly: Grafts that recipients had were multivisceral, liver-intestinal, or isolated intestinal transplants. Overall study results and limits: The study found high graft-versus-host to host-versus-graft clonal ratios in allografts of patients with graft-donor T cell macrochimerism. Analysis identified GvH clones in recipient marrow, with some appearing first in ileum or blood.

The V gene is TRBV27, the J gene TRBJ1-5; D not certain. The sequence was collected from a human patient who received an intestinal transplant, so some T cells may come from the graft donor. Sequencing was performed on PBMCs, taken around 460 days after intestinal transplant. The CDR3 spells CASSPGLWSNQPQHF. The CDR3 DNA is TGTGCCAGCAGTCCTGGGTTGTGGAGCAATCAGCCCCAGCATTTT.